Shown below are 10 T cell receptor beta chains from a single sample sequenced in a study of human T cells and chemical hapten exposure. Sample time point: patch test 1, 2 weeks after DPC sensitization. Documented treatment: therapeutic diphenylcyclopropenone sensitization with weekly scalp DPC. MiXCR, run by TCRdb on the RACE reads, gives a single entry per CDR3 protein. The table has tens of thousands of distinct CDR3 sequences, roughly 10% seen once; the top ten hold 4% to 5.5%. The material sequenced was whole blood, taken in connection with sensitization to the hapten diphenylcyclopropenone (DPC). These receptors were obtained from a woman in her forties or fifties with alopecia areata. Some clones in this sample may be carry-over from other donors' samples.

The chain uses TRBV5-1 and TRBJ2-2, with D uncertain. CDR3 length: 15 residues. CDR1 SGHRS and CDR2 YFSETQ come from the germline V gene. V dropped 4 bases and J dropped 4 bases, with 14 bases sitting between them. The CDR3 sequence: CASSLWGRGTGELFF. The CDR3 DNA sequence: TGCGCCAGCAGCCTTTGGGGTCGTGGCACCGGGGAGCTGTTTTTT.

CDR3 DNA sequence: TGTGCCAGCAGCTTGGTAAGGCTCACAAAGGGGAATGAGCAGTTCTTC. Its translation: CASSLVRLTKGNEQFF. This chain uses TRBV5-6 with TRBJ2-1, with D tentatively TRBD1 (5 bases). With 0 bases removed from V and 7 bases from J, the gap between germline ends came to 17 bases. The CDR3 runs to 16 residues. Germline V lookup: CDR1 SGHDT, CDR2 YYEEEE.

This clonotype was picked up many times. This chain uses TRBV2 with TRBJ2-7; TRBD1 is a possible D gene (6 bases). The CDR3 extends over 14 amino acids. Trimming took off 7 bases at V and 0 bases at J, with 13 bases between the two ends. Germline CDR1 is SNHLY and CDR2 is FYNNEI. This CDR3 is CASKGTHVSYEQYF. CDR3 nucleotides: TGTGCCAGCAAGGGGACACACGTCTCCTACGAGCAGTACTTC.

This clonotype has just a few counts. This rearrangement joins TRBV27 to TRBJ2-1, with D perhaps TRBD2 (6 bases). This CDR3 has 14 amino acids. CDR1 is MNHEY and CDR2 is SMNVEV in the germline V gene (reference sequence). V was shortened by 2 bases and J by 7 bases, with 12 bases between the two germline ends. CDR3: CASSLVRGGNEQFF. The CDR3 nucleotides read TGTGCCAGCAGTTTAGTGAGAGGAGGGAATGAGCAGTTCTTC.

The CDR3 sequence: CSAGGSLWEQYF. The CDR3 coding sequence is TGCAGTGCGGGGGGGTCTCTTTGGGAGCAGTACTTC. The chain uses TRBV20-1 and TRBJ2-7, with TRBD2 matching over 7 bases. Germline V gene sequence: CDR1 DFQATT, CDR2 SNEGSKA (reference sequence). The CDR3 sequence is 12 residues long. Trimming removed 6 bases from V and 7 bases from J; junction bases left unmatched: 9.

The chain links TRBV12-5 to TRBJ1-1; unclear D gene. V was pared by 5 bases and J by 0 bases, with 7 bases between. CDR1 is LGHNT and CDR2 is FRNRAP in the germline V gene. The CDR3 has 13 residues. CDR3 coding DNA: TGTGCTAGTGGTCAAGCTATGAACACTGAAGCTTTCTTT. The encoded protein is CASGQAMNTEAFF.

The table lists this clonotype with a few counts. The gene calls are TRBV7-2 and TRBJ1-6, with D possibly being TRBD1 (6 bases). CDR1 is SGHTA, CDR2 FQGNSA, per germline. This CDR3 is 15 amino acids long. V lost 1 base and J lost 7, with 11 bases in between. The CDR3 spells CASSLGGTQNSPLHF. DNA of the CDR3: TGTGCCAGCAGCTTAGGAGGGACACAGAATTCACCCCTCCACTTT.

This clonotype was detected many times. The chain combines TRBV29-1 with TRBJ2-1; 8 nucleotides align to TRBD1. The CDR3 totals 14 residues. Germline V CDR1 and CDR2: SQVTM, ANQGSEA. J lost 6 bases, V lost 3 bases, and 7 bases had no gene match. This CDR3 reads CSVESGTGPNEQFF. CDR3 DNA sequence: TGCAGCGTTGAGTCCGGGACAGGCCCCAATGAGCAGTTCTTC.

The sample holds a few counts of this clonotype. The chain has TRBV20-1 and TRBJ2-3; D might be TRBD1 (6 bases). The CDR3 length is 13 residues. Trimming removed 7 bases from V and 2 bases from J, with 13 bases in between. Germline loops: CDR1 DFQATT, CDR2 SNEGSKA (reference sequence). The CDR3 sequence: CSVPGTHTDTQYF. The CDR3 DNA sequence: TGCAGTGTTCCCGGGACACACACAGATACGCAGTATTTT.

This clonotype has a count of ten or more. V is TRBV7-3 and J is TRBJ2-1; TRBD2 matches 10 bases. V gave up 4 bases and J gave up 7 bases; unmatched junction bases: 4. This CDR3 region has 14 residues. From germline, CDR1 is SGHTA and CDR2 FQGTGA. The DNA of the CDR3 is TGTGCCAGCAGCTCCGGGGGACTAGCGAATGAGCAGTTCTTC. Encoded protein: CASSSGGLANEQFF.